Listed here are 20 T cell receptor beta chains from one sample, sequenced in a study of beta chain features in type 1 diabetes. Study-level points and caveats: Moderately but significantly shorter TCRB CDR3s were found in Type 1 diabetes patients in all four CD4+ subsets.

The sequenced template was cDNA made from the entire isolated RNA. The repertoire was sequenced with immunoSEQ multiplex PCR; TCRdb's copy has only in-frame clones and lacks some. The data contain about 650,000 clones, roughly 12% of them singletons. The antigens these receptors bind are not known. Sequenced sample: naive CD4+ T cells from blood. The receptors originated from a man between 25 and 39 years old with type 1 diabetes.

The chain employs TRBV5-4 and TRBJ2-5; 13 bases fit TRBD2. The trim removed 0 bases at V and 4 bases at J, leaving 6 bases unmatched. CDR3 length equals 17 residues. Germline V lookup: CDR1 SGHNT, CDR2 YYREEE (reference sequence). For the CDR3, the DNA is TGTGCCAGCAGCTTGGTTACTAGCGGGGGGGCCGGAGAGACCCAGTACTTC. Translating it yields CASSLVTSGGAGETQYF.

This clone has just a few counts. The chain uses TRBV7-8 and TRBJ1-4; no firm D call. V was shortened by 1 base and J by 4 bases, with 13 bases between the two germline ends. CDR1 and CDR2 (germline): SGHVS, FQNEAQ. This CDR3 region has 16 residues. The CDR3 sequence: CASSLDSPTLNEKLFF. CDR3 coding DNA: TGTGCCAGCAGCTTAGACAGCCCCACCCTTAATGAAAAACTGTTTTTT.

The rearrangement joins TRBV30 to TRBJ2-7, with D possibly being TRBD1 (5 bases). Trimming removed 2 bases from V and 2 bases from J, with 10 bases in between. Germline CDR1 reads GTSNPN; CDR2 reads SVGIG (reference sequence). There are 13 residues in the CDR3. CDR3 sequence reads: CAWSRGAAYEQYF. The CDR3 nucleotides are TGTGCCTGGAGTAGGGGCGCGGCCTACGAGCAGTACTTC.

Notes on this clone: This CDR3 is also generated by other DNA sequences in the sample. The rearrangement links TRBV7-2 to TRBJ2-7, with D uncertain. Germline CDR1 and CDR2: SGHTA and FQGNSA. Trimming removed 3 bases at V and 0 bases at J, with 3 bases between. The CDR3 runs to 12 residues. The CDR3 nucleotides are TGTGCCAGCAGCTTCAGCTCCTACGAGCAGTACTTC. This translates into CASSFSSYEQYF.

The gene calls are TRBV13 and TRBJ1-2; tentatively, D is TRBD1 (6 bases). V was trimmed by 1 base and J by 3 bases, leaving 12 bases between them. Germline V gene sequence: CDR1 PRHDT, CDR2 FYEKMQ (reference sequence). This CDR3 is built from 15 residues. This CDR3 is CASSLAPPGDYGYTF. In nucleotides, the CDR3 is TGTGCCAGCAGCTTAGCTCCCCCAGGGGACTATGGCTACACCTTC.

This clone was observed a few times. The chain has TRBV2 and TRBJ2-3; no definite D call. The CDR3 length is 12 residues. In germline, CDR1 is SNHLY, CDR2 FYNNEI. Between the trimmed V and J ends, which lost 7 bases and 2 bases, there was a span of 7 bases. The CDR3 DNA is TGTGCCAGCAACCGCCTCACAGATACGCAGTATTTT. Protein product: CASNRLTDTQYF.

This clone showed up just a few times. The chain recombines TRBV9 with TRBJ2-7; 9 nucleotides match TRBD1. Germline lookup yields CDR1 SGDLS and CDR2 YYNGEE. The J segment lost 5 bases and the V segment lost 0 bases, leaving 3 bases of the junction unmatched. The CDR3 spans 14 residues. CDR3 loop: CASSVGGQGHEQYF. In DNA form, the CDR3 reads TGTGCCAGCAGCGTAGGGGGACAGGGACACGAGCAGTACTTC.

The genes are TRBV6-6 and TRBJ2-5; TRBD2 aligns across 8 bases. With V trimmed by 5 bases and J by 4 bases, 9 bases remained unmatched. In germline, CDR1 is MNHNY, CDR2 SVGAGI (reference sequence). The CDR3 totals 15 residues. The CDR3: CASSQDRGGPETQYF. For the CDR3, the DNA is TGTGCCAGCAGTCAAGATCGGGGGGGCCCAGAGACCCAGTACTTC.

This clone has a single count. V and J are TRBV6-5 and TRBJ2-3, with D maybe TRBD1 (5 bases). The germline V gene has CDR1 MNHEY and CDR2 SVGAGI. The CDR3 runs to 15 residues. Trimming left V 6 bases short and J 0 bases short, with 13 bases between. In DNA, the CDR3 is TGTGCCAGCAGACCCCAGGGAAGGAGCACAGATACGCAGTATTTT. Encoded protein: CASRPQGRSTDTQYF.

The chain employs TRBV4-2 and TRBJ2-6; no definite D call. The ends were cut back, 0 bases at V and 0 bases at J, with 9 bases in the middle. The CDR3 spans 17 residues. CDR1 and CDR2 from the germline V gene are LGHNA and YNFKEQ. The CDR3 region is CASSQDLLRSGANVLTF. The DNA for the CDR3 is TGTGCCAGCAGCCAAGACCTCCTCCGCTCTGGGGCCAACGTCCTGACTTTC.

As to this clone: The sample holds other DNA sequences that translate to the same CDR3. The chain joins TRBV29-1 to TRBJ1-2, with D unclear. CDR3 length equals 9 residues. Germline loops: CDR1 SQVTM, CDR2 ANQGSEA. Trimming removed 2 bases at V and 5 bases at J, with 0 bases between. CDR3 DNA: TGCAGCGTTGAATATGGCTACACCTTC. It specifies CSVEYGYTF.

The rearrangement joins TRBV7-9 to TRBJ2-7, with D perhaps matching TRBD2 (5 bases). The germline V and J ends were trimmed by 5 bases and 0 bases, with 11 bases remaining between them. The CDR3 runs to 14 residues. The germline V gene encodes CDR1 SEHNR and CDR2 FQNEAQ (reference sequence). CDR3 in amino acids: CASSLNEGSYEQYF. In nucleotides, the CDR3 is TGTGCCAGCAGCCTTAACGAGGGCTCCTACGAGCAGTACTTC.

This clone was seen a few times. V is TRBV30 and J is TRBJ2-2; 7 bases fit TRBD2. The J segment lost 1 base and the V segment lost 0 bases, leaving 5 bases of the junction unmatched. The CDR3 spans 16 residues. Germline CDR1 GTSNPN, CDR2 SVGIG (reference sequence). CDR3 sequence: CAWSVPWGGNTGELFF. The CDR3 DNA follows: TGTGCCTGGAGTGTACCCTGGGGGGGGAACACCGGGGAGCTGTTTTTT.

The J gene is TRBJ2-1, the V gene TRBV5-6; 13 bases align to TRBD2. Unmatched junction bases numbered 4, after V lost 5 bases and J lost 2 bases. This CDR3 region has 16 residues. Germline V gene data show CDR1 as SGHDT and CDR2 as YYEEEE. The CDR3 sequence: CASRETSGGTYNEQFF. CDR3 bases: TGTGCCAGCAGGGAGACTAGCGGGGGGACCTACAATGAGCAGTTCTTC.

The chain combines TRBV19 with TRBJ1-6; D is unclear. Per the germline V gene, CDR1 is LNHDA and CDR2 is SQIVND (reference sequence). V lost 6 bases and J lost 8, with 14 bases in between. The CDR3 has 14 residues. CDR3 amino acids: CASSDLSGDSPLHF. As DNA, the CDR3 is TGTGCCAGTAGCGATTTATCCGGAGATTCACCCCTCCACTTT.

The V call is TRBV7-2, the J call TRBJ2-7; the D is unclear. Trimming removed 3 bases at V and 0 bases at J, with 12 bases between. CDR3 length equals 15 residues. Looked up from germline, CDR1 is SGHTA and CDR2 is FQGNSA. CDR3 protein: CASSFSSFDSYEQYF. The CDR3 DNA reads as TGTGCCAGCAGCTTTAGCAGCTTTGACTCCTACGAGCAGTACTTC.

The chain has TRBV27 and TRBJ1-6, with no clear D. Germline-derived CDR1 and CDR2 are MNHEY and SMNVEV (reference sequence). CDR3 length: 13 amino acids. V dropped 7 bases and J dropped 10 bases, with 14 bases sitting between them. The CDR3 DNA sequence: TGTGCCAGCAAACCCGTCAGGAACTCACCCCTCCACTTT. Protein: CASKPVRNSPLHF.

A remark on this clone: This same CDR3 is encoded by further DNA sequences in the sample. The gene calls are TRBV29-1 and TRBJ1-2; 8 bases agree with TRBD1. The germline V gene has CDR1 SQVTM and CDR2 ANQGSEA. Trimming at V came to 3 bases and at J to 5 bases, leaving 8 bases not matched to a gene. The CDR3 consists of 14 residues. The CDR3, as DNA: TGCAGCGTTGAGGGCAGGGGGCAAAATTATGGCTACACCTTC. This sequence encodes CSVEGRGQNYGYTF.

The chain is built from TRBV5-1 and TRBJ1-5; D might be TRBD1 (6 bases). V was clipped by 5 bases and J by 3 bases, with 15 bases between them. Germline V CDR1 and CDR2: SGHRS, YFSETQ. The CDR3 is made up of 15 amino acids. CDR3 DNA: TGCGCCAGCAGGACGGGGGCCGGCAACAATCAGCCCCAGCATTTT. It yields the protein CASRTGAGNNQPQHF.

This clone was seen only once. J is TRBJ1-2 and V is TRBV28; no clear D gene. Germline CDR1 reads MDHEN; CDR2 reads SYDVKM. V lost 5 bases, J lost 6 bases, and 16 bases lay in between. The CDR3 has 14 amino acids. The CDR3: CASSLFADQHGYTF. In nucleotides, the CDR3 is TGTGCCAGCAGTCTATTTGCGGACCAACATGGCTACACCTTC.